The T cell receptor (beta chain) described here comes from a study of regulatory T cells in long-lasting Graves disease. Noted time point: newly diagnosed GD, antithyroid drugs for less than 3 months. PBMC-extracted RNA yielded the TCR library. Guidelines of the American Thyroid Association were used to diagnose Graves' disease. CDR3 length equals 15 residues. CDR1 and CDR2 (germline): SGHRS, YFSETQ. V shed 4 bases, J shed 6 bases, and the junction held 7 bases outside the gene matches. Arm-PCR of CDR3 regions and iRepertoire HTBI primers were used to build TCR beta libraries. TCRdb reanalysed the multiplex PCR reads using MiXCR and keeps one entry per CDR3 protein. The sample lists around 500,000 distinct CDR3 sequences, about 16% occurring once. These data were also filed under a second study, of T cells in Graves' hyperthyroidism and ophthalmopathy.

The receptor's source is a woman aged 35-65 years with Graves disease. Source: peripheral blood mononuclear cells (PBMCs), taken at new diagnosis, from a patient treated with antithyroid drugs. The rearrangement uses TRBV5-1 and TRBJ2-3; 11 bases map to TRBD1. The CDR3, as DNA: TGCGCCAGCAGCCGTGGGACAGGGGGTGACGATACGCAGTATTTT. It specifies CASSRGTGGDDTQYF.